This TCR beta chain was retrieved from a study of STAT3 mutations in large granular lymphocyte leukemia. As for the study in general: Roughly half of the longitudinally sequenced T-LGLL patients carried detectable canonical activating STAT3 mutations. Immunosuppressive therapy was given to more than half of T-LGLL patients.

General study findings and limits: Clonal expansion was inferred from samples taken at other timepoints. Every T-LGLL patient had at least one immunodominant TCRbeta clonotype. All newly emerging clones after therapy were STAT3 wild type.

Points on this clone: Antigen unknown.

The assay was immunoSEQ multiplex PCR, and TCRdb's table has in-frame clones only and misses some. The sample has approximately 17,000 clones; 80% to 90% are singletons. Germline loops: CDR1 ENHRY, CDR2 SYGVKD. Germline trimming cut 6 bases from V and 3 bases from J; bases unmatched to any gene: 4. The CDR3 runs to 13 residues. The V call is TRBV10-3, the J call TRBJ1-2, with TRBD1 matching 7 bases. This clonotype originated in a man aged 50 to 59 with T-cell large granular lymphocyte leukemia. Some clones in this sample may be carry-over from other donors' samples. The specimen was peripheral blood mononuclear cells. In nucleotides, the CDR3 is TGTGCCATCAGAGATGACAGGGACTATGGCTACACCTTC. Residues: CAIRDDRDYGYTF.